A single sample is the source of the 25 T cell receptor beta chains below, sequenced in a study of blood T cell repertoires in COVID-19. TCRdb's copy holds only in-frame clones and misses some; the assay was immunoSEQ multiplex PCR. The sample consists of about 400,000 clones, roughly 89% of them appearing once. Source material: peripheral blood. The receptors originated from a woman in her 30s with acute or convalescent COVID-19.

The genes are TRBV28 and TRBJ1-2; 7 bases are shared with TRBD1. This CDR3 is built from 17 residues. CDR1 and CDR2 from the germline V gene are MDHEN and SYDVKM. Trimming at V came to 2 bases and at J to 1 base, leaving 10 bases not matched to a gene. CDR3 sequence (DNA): TGTGCCAGCAGTTTAGGATCGGGACAGTCCCTTAACTATGGCTACACCTTC. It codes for CASSLGSGQSLNYGYTF.

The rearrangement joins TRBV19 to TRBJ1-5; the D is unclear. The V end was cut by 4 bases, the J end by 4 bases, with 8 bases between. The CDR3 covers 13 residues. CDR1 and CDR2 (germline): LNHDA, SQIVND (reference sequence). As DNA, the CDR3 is TGTGCCAGTAGTACAACTAGGAATCAGCCCCAGCATTTT. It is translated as CASSTTRNQPQHF.

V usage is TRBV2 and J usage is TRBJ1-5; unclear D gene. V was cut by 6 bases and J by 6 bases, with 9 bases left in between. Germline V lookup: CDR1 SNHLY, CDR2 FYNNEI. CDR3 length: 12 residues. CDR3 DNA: TGTGCCAGCAGGGCGACTCGTCAGCCCCAGCATTTT. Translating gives CASRATRQPQHF.

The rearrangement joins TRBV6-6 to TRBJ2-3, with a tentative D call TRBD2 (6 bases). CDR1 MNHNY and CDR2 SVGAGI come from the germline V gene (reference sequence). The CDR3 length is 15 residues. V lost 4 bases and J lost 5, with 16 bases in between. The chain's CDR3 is CASSSVLASIDTQYF. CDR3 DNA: TGTGCCAGCAGTTCTGTGCTAGCGTCGATAGATACGCAGTATTTT.

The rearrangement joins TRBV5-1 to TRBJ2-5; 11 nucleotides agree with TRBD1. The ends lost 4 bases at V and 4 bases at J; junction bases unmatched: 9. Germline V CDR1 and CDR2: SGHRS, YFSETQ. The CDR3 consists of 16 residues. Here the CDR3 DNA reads TGCGCCAGCAGCAGGACAGGGGGCATGAATTCAGAGACCCAGTACTTC. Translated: CASSRTGGMNSETQYF.

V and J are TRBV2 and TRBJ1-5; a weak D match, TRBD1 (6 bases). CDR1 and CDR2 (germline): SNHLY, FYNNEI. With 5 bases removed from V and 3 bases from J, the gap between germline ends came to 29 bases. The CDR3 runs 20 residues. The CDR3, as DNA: TGTGCCAGCAGTACCACTCCGGGACAAACAAAGGGCTTTATCAATCAGCCCCAGCATTTT. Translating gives CASSTTPGQTKGFINQPQHF.

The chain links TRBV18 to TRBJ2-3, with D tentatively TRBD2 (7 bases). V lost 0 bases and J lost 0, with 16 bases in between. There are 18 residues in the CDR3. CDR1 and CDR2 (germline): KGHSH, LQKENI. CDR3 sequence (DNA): TGTGCCAGCTCACCACCTTTCGGGGGGCGGTCGAGCACAGATACGCAGTATTTT. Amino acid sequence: CASSPPFGGRSSTDTQYF.

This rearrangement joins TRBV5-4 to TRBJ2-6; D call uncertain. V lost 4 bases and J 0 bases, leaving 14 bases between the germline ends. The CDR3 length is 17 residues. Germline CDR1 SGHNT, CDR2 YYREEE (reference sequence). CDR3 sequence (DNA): TGTGCCAGCAGCCTTCTCGAGAAACTCTCTGGGGCCAACGTCCTGACTTTC. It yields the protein CASSLLEKLSGANVLTF.

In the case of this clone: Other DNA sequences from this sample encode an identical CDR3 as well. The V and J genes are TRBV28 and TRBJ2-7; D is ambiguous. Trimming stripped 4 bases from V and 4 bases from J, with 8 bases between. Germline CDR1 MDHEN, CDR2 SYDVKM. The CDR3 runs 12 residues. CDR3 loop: CASSSDTYEQYF. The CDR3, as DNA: TGTGCCAGCAGTTCTGACACGTACGAGCAGTACTTC. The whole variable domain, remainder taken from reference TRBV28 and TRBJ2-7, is DVKVTQSSRYLVKRTGEKVFLECVQDMDHENMFWYRQDPGLGLRLIYFSYDVKMKEKGDIPEGYSVSREKKERFSLILESASTNQTSMYLCASSSDTYEQYFGPGTRLTVT.

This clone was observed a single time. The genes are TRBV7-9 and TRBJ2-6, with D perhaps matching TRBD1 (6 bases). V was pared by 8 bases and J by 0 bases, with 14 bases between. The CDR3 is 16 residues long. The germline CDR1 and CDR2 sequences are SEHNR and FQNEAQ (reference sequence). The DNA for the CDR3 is TGTGCCAGCGGCGGACAGACCGTCTCTGGGGCCAACGTCCTGACTTTC. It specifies CASGGQTVSGANVLTF.

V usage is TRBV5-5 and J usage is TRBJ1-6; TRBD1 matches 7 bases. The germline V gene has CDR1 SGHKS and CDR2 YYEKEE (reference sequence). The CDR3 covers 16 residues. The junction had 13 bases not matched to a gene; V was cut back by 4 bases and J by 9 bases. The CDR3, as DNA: TGTGCCAGCAGCATTAGAGTAGGGACAGAGAGTTCACCCCTCCACTTT. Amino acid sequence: CASSIRVGTESSPLHF.

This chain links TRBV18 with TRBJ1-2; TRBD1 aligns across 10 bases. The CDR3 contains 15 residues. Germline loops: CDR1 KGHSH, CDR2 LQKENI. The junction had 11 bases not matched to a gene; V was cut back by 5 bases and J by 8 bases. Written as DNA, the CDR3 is TGTGCCAGCTCAAGAATGACAGGGGGCGCTGGGGGCTACACCTTC. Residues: CASSRMTGGAGGYTF.

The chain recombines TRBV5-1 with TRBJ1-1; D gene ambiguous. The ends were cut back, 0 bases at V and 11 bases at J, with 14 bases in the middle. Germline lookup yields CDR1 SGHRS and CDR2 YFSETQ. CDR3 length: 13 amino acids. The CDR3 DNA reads TGCGCCAGCAGCTTGGCCGGTTCCCCGTCTGCTTTCTTT. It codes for CASSLAGSPSAFF.

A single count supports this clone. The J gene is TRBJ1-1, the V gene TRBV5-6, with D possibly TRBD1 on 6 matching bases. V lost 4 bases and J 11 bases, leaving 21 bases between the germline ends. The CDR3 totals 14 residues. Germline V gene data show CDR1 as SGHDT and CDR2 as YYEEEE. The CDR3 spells CASSLWGGAAGAFF. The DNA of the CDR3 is TGTGCCAGCAGCCTATGGGGGGGCGCGGCTGGGGCTTTCTTT.

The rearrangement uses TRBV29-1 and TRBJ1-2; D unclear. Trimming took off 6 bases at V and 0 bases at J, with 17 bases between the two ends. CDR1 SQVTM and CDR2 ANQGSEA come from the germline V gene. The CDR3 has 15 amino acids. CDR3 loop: CSVPKDPGSNYGYTF. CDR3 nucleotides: TGCAGCGTCCCTAAGGATCCGGGGTCTAACTATGGCTACACCTTC.

The CDR3 is CASSQAVGGGTDTQYF. The CDR3 nucleotides are TGTGCCAGCAGCCAAGCAGTGGGGGGAGGCACAGATACGCAGTATTTT. The V and J genes are TRBV3-1 (or the pseudogene TRBV3-2) and TRBJ2-3, with TRBD2 as a possible D gene (6 bases). Trimming stripped 1 base from V and 1 base from J, with 12 bases between. CDR1 is LGHDT and CDR2 is YNNKEL in the germline V gene (reference sequence). The length of the CDR3 is 16 residues.

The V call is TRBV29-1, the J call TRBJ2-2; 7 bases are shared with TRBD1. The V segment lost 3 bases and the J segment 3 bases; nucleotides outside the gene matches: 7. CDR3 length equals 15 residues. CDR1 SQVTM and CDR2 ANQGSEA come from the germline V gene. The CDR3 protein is CSVDLRGKHTGELFF. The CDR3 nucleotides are TGCAGCGTTGATCTCAGGGGGAAACACACCGGGGAGCTGTTTTTT.

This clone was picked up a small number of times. CDR3 residues: CASSLGGDSSPLHF. The CDR3 DNA follows: TGTGCCAGCAGCTTAGGGGGGGACAGCTCACCCCTCCACTTT. The chain combines TRBV7-2 with TRBJ1-6; TRBD1 matches at 7 bases. Germline V gives CDR1 SGHTA, CDR2 FQGNSA. CDR3 length equals 14 residues. V lost 1 base, J lost 10 bases, and 4 bases stayed unmatched.

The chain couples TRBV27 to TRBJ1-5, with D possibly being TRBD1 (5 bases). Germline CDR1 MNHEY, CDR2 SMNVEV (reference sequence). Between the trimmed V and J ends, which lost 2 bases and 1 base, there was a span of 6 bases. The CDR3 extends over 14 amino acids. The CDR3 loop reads CASSLKGSNQPQHF. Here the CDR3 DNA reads TGTGCCAGCAGTTTAAAGGGGAGCAATCAGCCCCAGCATTTT.

In nucleotides, the CDR3 is TGTGCCAGTAGTATGATCGAGGAGTCCCGGGATGGCTACACCTTC. As protein: CASSMIEESRDGYTF. The V call is TRBV19, the J call TRBJ1-2, with D unclear. CDR1 is LNHDA and CDR2 is SQIVND in the germline V gene (reference sequence). Trimming shortened V by 3 bases and J by 6 bases, and 17 bases separated the two germline ends. The CDR3 has 15 amino acids.

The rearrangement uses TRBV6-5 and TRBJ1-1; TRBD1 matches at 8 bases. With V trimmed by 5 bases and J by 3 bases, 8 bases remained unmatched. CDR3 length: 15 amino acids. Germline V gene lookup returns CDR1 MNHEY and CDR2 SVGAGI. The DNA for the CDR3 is TGTGCCAGCAGTCGTCTGTCCAGGGGGCACACTGAAGCTTTCTTT. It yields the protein CASSRLSRGHTEAFF.

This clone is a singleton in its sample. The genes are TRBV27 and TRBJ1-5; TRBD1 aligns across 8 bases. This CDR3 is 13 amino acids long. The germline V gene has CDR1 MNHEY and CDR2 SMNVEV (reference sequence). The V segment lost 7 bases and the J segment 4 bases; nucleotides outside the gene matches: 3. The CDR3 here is CASKQGENQPQHF. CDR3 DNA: TGTGCCAGCAAACAGGGGGAGAATCAGCCCCAGCATTTT.

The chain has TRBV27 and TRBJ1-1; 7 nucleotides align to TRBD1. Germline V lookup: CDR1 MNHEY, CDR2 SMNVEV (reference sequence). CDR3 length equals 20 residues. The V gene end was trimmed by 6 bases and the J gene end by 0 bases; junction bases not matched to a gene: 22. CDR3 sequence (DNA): TGTGCCAGCAGATGGGGGCGATCGGATAGACAGGGCTATATGAACACTGAAGCTTTCTTT. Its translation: CASRWGRSDRQGYMNTEAFF.

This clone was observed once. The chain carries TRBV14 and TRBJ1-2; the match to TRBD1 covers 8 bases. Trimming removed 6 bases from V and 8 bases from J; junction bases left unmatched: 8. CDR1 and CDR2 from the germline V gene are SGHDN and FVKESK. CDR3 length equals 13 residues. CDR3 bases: TGTGCCAGCAGTTCAAGACAGGGGCAAGGCTACACCTTC. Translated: CASSSRQGQGYTF.

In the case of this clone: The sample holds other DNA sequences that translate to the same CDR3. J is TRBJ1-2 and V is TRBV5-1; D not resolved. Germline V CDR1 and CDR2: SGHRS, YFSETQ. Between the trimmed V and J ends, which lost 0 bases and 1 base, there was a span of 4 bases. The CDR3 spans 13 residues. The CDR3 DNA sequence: TGCGCCAGCAGCTTGGATATTAACTATGGCTACACCTTC. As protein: CASSLDINYGYTF.